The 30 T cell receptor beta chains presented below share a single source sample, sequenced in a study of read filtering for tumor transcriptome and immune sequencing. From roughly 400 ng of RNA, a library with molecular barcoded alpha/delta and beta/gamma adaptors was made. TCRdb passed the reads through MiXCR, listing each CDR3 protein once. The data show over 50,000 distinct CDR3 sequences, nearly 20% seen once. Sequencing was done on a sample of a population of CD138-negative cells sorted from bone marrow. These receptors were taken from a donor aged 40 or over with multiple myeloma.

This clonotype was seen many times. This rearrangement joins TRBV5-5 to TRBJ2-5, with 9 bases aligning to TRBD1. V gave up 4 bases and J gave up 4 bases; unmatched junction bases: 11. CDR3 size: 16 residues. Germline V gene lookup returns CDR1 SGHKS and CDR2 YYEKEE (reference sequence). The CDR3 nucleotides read TGTGCCAGCAGCCGGGGCGATACAGGGGGCGGAGAGACCCAGTACTTC. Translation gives CASSRGDTGGGETQYF. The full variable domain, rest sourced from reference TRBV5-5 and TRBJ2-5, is DAGVTQSPTHLIKTRGQQVTLRCSPISGHKSVSWYQQVLGQGPQFIFQYYEKEERGRGNFPDRFSARQFPNYSSELNVNALLLGDSALYLCASSRGDTGGGETQYFGPGTRLLVL.

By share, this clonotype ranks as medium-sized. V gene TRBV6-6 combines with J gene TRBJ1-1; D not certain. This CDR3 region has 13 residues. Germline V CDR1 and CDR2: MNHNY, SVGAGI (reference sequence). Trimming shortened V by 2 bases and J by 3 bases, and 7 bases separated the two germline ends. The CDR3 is CASSYKQHTEAFF. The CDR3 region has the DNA TGTGCCAGCAGTTACAAACAGCACACTGAAGCTTTCTTT.

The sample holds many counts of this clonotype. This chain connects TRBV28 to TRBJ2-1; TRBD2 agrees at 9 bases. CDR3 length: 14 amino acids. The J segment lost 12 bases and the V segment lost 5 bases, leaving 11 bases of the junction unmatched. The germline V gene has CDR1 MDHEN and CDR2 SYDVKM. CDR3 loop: CASSRAGGGGRQFF. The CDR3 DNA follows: TGTGCCAGCAGTCGAGCGGGAGGAGGAGGTAGGCAGTTCTTC. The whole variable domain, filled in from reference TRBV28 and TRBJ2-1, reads DVKVTQSSRYLVKRTGEKVFLECVQDMDHENMFWYRQDPGLGLRLIYFSYDVKMKEKGDIPEGYSVSREKKERFSLILESASTNQTSMYLCASSRAGGGGRQFFGPGTRLTVL.

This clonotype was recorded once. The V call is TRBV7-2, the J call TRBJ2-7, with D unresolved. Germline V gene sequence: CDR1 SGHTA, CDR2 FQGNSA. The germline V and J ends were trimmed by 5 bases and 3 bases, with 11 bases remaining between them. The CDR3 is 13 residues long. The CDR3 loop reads CASSLTCGYEQYF. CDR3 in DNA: TGTGCCAGCAGCCTGACATGTGGCTACGAGCAGTACTTC.

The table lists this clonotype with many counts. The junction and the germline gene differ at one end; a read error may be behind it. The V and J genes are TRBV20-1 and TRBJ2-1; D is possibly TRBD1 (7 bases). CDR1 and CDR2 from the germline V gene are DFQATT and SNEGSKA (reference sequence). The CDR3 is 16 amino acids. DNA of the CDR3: TGCAGTACTAGAGATTTTAGGCAGGGGGGCTACAATGAGCAGTTCTTC. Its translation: CSTRDFRQGGYNEQFF.

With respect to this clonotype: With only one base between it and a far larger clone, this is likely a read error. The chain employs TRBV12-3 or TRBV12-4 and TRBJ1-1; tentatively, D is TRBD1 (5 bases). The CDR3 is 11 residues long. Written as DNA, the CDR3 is TGTGCCAGCTGTTTGCGGGGGGTAGCTTTCTTT. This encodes CASCLRGVAFF.

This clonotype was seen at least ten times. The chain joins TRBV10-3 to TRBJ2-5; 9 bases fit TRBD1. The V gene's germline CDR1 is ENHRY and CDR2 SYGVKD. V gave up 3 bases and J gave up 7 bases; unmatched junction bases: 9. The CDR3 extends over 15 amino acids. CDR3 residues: CAISETGQGLVTQYF. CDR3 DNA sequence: TGTGCCATCAGTGAAACGGGACAGGGTTTGGTGACCCAGTACTTC.

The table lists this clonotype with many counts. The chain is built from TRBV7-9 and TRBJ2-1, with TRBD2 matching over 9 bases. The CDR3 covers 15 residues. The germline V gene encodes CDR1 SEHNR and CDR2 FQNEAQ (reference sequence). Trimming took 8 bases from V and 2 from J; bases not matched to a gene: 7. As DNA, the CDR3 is TGTGCCAGCGAGAGGCTAGCGGGGCCCTACAATGAGCAGTTCTTC. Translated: CASERLAGPYNEQFF.

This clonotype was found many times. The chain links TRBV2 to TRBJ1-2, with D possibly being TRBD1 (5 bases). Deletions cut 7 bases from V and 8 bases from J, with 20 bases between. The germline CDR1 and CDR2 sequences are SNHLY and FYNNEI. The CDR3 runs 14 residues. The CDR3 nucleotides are TGTGCCAGCACCCTTAGGGGCAGGGCTCGGGGCTACACCTTC. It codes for CASTLRGRARGYTF.

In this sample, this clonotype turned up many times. The chain's CDR3 is CASSEVQGSYNEQFF. In DNA form, the CDR3 reads TGTGCCAGCAGTGAGGTCCAGGGATCCTACAATGAGCAGTTCTTC. The chain combines TRBV6-4 with TRBJ2-1, with a weak D call TRBD1 (5 bases). V was shortened by 3 bases and J by 1 base, with 10 bases between the two germline ends. CDR1 is MRHNA, CDR2 SNTAGT, per germline. The CDR3 contains 15 residues.

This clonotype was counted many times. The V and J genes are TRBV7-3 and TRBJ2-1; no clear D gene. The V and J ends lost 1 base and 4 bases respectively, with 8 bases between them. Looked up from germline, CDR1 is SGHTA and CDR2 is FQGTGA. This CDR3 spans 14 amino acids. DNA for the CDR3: TGTGCCAGCAGCTTAAGCCCCTCGTACAATGAGCAGTTCTTC. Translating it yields CASSLSPSYNEQFF.

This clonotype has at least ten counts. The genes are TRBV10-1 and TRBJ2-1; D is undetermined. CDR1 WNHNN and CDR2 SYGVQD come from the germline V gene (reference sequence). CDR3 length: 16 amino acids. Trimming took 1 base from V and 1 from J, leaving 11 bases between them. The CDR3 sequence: CASSELRLGSYNEQFF. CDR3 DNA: TGCGCCAGCAGTGAGTTACGACTTGGGTCCTACAATGAGCAGTTCTTC.

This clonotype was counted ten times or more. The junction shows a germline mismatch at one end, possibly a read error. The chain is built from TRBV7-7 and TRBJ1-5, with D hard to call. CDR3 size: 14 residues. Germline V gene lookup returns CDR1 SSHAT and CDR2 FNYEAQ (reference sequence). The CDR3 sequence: CASSSRTCRRPQHF. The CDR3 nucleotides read TGTGCTAGCAGTAGTAGGACGTGCCGGCGGCCCCAGCATTTT.

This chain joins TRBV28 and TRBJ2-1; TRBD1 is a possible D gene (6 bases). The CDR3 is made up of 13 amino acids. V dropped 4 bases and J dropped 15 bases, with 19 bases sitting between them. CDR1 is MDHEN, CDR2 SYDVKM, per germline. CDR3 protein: CASSSPSETRGFF. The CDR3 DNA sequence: TGTGCCAGCAGTTCCCCGAGTGAAACCAGGGGGTTCTTC.

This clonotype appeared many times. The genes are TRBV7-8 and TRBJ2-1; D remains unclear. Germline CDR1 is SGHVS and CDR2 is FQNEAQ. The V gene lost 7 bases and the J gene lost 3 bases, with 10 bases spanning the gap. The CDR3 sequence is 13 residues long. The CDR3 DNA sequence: TGTGCCAGCATACCGTACTTCTACAATGAGCAGTTCTTC. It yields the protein CASIPYFYNEQFF.

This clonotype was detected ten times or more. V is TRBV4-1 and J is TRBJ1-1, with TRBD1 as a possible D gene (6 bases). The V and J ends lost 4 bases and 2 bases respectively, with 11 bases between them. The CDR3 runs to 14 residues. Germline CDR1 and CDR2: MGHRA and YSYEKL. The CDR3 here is CASSPQGKNTEAFF. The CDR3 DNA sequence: TGCGCCAGCAGCCCCCAGGGGAAAAACACTGAAGCTTTCTTT.

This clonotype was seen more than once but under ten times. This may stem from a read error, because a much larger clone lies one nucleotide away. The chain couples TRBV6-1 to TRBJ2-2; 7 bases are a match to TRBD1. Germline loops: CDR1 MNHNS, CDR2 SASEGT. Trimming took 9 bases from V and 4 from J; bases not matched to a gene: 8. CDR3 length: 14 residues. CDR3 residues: CASTKTGLTGELFF. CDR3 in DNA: TGTGCCAGTACAAAGACAGGGCTCACCGGGGAGCTGTTTTTT.

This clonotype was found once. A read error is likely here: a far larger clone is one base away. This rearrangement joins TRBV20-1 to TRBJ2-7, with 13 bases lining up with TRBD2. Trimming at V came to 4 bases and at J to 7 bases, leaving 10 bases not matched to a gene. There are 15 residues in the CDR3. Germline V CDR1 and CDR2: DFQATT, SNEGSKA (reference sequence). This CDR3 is CSATGLAGIYNEQYF. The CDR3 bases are TGCAGTGCTACGGGACTAGCGGGAATCTACAATGAGCAGTACTTC.

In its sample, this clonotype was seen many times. In nucleotides, the CDR3 is TGTGCCAGTCGTCTAGCGGGAAGCACAGATACGCAGTATTTT. Translating gives CASRLAGSTDTQYF. The rearrangement links TRBV19 to TRBJ2-3; 9 positions agree with TRBD2. The V and J ends lost 8 bases and 0 bases, in that order; junction bases with no gene match: 3. In germline, CDR1 is LNHDA, CDR2 SQIVND (reference sequence). This CDR3 is 14 amino acids long.

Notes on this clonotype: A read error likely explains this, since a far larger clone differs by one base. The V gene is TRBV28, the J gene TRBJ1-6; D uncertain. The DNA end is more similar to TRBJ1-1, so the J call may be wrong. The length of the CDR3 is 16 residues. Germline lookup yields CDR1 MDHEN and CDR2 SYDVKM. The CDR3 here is CASSSLDGVVNTEAFF. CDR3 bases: TGTGCCAGCAGTTCCCTCGACGGGGTAGTTAACACTGAAGCTTTCTTT.

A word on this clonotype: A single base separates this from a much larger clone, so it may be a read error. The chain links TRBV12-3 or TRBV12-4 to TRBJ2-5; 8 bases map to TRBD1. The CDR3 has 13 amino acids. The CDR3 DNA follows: TGTACCAGCCGGACAGGGAGAATGGAGACCCAGTACTTC. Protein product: CTSRTGRMETQYF.

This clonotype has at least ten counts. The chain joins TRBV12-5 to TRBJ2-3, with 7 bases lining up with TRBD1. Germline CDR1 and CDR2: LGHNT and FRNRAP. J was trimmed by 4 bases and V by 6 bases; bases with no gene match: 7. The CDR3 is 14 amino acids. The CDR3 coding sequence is TGTGCTAGTGGAACAGGGGTGTTCGCAGATACGCAGTATTTT. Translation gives CASGTGVFADTQYF.

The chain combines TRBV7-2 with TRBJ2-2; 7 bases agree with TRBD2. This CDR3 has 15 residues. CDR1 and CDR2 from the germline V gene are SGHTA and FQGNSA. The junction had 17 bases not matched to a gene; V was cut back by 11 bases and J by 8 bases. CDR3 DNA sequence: TGTGCCCCCAGCTATAGCGGGTCCTTATCGGGGGAGCTGTTTTTT. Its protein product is CAPSYSGSLSGELFF.

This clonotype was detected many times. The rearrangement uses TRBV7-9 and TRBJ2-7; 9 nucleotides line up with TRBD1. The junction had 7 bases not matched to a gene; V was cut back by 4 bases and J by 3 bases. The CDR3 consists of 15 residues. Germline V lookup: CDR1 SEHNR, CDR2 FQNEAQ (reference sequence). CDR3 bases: TGTGCCAGCAGCTCCCCCGGGACAGGGAGCTACGAGCAGTACTTC. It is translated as CASSSPGTGSYEQYF.

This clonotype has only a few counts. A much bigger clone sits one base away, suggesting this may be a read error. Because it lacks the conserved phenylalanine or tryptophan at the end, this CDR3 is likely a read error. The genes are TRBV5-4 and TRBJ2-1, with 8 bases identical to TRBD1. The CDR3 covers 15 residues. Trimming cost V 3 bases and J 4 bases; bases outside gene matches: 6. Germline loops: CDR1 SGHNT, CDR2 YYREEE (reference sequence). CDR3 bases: TGTGCCAGCAGCTCGGACAGGGCGGCGTACAATGAGCAGTTCTCC. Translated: CASSSDRAAYNEQFS.

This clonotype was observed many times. The DNA of the CDR3 is TGCAGTGCTTTGGGACGGACGACAGATACGCAGTATTTT. Protein sequence: CSALGRTTDTQYF. V gene TRBV20-1 combines with J gene TRBJ2-3; D might be TRBD1 or TRBD2, each matching 5 bases. In germline, CDR1 is DFQATT, CDR2 SNEGSKA (reference sequence). Trimming left V 5 bases short and J 3 bases short, with 12 bases between. This CDR3 is built from 13 residues.

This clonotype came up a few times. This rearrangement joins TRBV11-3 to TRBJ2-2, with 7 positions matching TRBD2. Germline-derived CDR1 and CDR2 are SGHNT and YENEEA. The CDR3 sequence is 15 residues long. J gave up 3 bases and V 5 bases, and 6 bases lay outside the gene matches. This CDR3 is CASSTSRGDTGELFF. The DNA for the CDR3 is TGTGCCAGCAGCACATCTCGGGGGGACACCGGGGAGCTGTTTTTT.

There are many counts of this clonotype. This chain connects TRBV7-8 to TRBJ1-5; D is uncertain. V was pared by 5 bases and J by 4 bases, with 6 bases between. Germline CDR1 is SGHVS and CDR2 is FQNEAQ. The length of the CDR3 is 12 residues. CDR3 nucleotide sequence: TGTGCCAGCAGCGTAACAAATCAGCCCCAGCATTTT. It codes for CASSVTNQPQHF.

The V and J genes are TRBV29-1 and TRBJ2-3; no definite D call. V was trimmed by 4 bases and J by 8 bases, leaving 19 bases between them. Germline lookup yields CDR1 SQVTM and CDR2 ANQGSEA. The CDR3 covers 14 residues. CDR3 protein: CSVGTVATKVTQYF. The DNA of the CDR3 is TGCAGCGTTGGAACAGTGGCAACGAAAGTTACGCAGTATTTT.

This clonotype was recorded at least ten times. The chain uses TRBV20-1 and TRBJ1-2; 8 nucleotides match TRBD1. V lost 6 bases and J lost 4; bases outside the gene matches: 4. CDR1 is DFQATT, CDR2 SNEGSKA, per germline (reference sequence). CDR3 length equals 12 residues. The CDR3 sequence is CSATGTGYGYTF. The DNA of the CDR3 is TGCAGTGCCACCGGGACAGGCTATGGCTACACCTTC.